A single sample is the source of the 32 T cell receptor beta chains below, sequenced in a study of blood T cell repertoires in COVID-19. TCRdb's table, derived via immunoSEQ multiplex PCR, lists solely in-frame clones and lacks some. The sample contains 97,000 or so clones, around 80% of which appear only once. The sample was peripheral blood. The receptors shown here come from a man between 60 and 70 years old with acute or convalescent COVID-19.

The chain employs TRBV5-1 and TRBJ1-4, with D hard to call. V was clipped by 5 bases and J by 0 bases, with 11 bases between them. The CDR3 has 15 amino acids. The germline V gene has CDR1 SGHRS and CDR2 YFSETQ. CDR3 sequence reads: CASSPGTATNEKLFF. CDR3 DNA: TGCGCCAGCAGTCCAGGAACCGCAACTAATGAAAAACTGTTTTTT.

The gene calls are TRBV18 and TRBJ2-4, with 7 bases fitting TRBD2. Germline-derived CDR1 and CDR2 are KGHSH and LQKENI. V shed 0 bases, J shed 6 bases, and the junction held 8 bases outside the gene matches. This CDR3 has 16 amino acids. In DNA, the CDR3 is TGTGCCAGCTCACCACCGGGGAGGGCCCAGGGAAACATTCAGTACTTC. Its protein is CASSPPGRAQGNIQYF.

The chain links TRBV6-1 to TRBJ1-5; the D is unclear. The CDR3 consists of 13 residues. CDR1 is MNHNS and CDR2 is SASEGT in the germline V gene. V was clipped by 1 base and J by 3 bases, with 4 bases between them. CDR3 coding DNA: TGTGCCAGCAGTGAAGTATCCAATCAGCCCCAGCATTTT. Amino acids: CASSEVSNQPQHF.

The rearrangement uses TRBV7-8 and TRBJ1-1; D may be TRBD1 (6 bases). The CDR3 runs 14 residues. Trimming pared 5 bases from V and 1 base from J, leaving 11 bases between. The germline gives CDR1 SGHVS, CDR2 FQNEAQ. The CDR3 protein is CASSLLDRNTEAFF. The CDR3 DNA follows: TGTGCCAGCAGCCTTCTGGACAGGAACACTGAAGCTTTCTTT.

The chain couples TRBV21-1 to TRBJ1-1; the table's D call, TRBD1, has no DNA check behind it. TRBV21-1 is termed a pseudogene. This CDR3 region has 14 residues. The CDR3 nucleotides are TGTGCCAGCAGCAAAGAACATACGAACACTGAAGCTTTCTTT. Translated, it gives CASSKEHTNTEAFF.

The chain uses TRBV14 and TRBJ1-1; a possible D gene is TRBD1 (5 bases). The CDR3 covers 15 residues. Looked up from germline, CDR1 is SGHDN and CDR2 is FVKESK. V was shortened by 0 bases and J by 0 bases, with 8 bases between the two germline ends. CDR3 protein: CASSQEQGLNTEAFF. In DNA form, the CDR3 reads TGTGCCAGCAGCCAAGAGCAGGGCCTGAACACTGAAGCTTTCTTT.

In DNA, the CDR3 is TGCGCCACCAGACAAGGGGACAGGGGGCGCACAGATACGCAGTATTTT. It codes for CATRQGDRGRTDTQYF. The chain uses TRBV5-1 and TRBJ2-3, with 12 nucleotides matching TRBD1. The germline V gene encodes CDR1 SGHRS and CDR2 YFSETQ. This CDR3 is built from 16 residues. The V segment lost 9 bases and the J segment 1 base; nucleotides outside the gene matches: 9.

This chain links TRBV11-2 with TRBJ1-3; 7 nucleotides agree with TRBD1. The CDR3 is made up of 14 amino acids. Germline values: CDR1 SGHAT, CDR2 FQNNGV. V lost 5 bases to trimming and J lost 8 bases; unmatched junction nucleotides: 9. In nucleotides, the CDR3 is TGTGCCAGCAGCATTTACCAGGGGGAGGACACCATATATTTT. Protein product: CASSIYQGEDTIYF.

The CDR3 reads CASSVVGTTNTGELFF. The CDR3 nucleotides are TGTGCCAGCAGCGTAGTGGGGACAACGAACACCGGGGAGCTGTTTTTT. The chain carries TRBV9 and TRBJ2-2; tentatively, D is TRBD1 (6 bases). Deletions cut 0 bases from V and 0 bases from J, with 9 bases between. CDR1 is SGDLS, CDR2 YYNGEE, per germline. The CDR3 has 16 residues.

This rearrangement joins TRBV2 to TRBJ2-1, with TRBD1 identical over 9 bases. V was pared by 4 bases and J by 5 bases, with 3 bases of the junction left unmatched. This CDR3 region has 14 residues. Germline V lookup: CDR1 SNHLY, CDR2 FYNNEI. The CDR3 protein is CASSAGTGNNEQFF. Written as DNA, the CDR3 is TGTGCCAGCAGTGCGGGGACAGGGAACAATGAGCAGTTCTTC.

CDR3: CASSLRPPGQGYEQYF. CDR3 bases: TGTGCCAGCAGCTTACGACCCCCAGGACAGGGCTACGAGCAGTACTTC. The V call is TRBV11-1, the J call TRBJ2-7, with TRBD1 matching 8 bases. V shed 2 bases, J shed 3 bases, and the junction held 9 bases outside the gene matches. There are 16 residues in the CDR3. Per the germline V gene, CDR1 is SGHAT and CDR2 is FQDESV (reference sequence).

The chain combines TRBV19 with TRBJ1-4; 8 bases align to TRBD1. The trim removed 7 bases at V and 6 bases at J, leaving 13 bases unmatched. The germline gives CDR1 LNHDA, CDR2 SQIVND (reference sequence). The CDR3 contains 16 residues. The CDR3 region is CASTSDRDRKDEKLFF. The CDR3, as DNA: TGTGCCAGTACCTCCGACCGGGACAGGAAAGATGAAAAACTGTTTTTT.

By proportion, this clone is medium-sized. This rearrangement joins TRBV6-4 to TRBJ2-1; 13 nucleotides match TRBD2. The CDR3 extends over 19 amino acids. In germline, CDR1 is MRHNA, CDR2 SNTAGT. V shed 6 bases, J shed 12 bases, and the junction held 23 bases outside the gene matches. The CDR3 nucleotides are TGTGCCAGCAGCTTATTCTCGACCATCACTAGCGGGGGGGCATACGGGCAGTTCTTC. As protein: CASSLFSTITSGGAYGQFF.

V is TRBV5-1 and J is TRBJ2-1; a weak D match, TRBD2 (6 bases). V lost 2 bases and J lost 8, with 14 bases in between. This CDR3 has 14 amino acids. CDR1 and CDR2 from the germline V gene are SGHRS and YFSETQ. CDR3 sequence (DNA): TGCGCCAGCAGCTTAACCGGGGGACTGGATGAGCAGTTCTTC. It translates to CASSLTGGLDEQFF.

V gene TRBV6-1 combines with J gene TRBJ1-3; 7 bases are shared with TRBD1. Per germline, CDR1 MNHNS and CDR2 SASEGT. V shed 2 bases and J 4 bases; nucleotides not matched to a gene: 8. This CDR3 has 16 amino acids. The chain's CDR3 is CASSELTGLNGNTIYF. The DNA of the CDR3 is TGTGCCAGCAGTGAACTGACAGGGTTAAACGGAAACACCATATATTTT.

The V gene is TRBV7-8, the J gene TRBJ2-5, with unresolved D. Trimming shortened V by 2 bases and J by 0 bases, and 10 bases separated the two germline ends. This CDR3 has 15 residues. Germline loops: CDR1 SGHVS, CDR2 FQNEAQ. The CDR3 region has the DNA TGTGCCAGCAGCTTAAGTGAACTGTACCAAGAGACCCAGTACTTC. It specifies CASSLSELYQETQYF.

CDR3 nucleotides: TGTGCCATCAGTGAAGTTGAGGGAGTCAACGAGCAGTACTTC. This gives the protein CAISEVEGVNEQYF. This chain connects TRBV10-3 to TRBJ2-7, with TRBD2 as a possible D gene (5 bases). The V and J ends lost 3 bases and 5 bases respectively, with 14 bases between them. Germline V gene lookup returns CDR1 ENHRY and CDR2 SYGVKD. This CDR3 is built from 14 residues.

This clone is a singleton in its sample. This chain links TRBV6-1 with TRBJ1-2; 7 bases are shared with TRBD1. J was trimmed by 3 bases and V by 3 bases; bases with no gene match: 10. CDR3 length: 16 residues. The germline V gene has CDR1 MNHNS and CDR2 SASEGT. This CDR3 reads CASSEEPGTAYYGYTF. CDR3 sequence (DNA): TGTGCCAGCAGTGAGGAACCCGGGACAGCCTACTATGGCTACACCTTC.

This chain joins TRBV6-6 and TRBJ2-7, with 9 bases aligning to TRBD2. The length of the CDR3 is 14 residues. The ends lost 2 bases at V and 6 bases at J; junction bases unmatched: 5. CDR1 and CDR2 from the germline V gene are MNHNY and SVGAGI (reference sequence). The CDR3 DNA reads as TGTGCCAGCAGTTACACCGTAGCGGGAGCCGAGCAGTACGTC. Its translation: CASSYTVAGAEQYV.

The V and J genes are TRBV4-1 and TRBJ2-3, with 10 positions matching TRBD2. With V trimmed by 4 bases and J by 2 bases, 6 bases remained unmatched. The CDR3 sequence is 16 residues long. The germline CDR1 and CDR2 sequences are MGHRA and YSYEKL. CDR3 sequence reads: CASSPRTSGNTDTQYF. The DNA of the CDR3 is TGCGCCAGCAGCCCTCGGACTAGCGGTAACACAGATACGCAGTATTTT.

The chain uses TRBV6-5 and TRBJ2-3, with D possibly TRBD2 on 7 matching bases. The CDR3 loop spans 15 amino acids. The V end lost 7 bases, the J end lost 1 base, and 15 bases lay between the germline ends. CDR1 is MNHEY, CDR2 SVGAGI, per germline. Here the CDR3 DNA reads TGTGCCAGCACCCCCCAGGGGAGGGGCACAGATACGCAGTATTTT. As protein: CASTPQGRGTDTQYF.

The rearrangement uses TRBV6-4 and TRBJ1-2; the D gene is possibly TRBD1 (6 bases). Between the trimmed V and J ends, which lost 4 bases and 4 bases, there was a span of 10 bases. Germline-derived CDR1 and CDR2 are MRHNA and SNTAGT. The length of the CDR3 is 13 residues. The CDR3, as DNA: TGTGCCAGCAGTGCGACAGGCCTCTATGGCTACACCTTC. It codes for CASSATGLYGYTF.

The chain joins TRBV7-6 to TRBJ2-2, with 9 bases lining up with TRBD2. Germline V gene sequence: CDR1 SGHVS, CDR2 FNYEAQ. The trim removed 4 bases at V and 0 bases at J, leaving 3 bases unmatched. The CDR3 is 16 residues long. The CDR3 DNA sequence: TGTGCCAGCAGCTGGGGGACTAGCACGAACACCGGGGAGCTGTTTTTT. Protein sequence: CASSWGTSTNTGELFF.

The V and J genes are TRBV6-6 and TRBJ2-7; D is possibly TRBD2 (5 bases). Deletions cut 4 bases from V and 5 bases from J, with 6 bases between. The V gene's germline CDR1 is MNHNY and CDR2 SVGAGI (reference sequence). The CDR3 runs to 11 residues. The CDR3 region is CASSFGNEQYV. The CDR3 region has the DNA TGTGCCAGCAGTTTCGGGAACGAGCAGTACGTC.

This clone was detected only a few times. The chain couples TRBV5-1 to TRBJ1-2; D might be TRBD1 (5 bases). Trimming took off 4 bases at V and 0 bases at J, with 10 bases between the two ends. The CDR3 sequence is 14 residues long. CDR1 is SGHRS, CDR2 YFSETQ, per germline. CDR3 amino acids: CASSPRQTNYGYTF. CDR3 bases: TGCGCCAGCAGCCCCAGACAGACTAACTATGGCTACACCTTC. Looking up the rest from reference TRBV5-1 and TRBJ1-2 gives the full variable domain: KAGVTQTPRYLIKTRGQQVTLSCSPISGHRSVSWYQQTPGQGLQFLFEYFSETQRNKGNFPGRFSGRQFSNSRSEMNVSTLELGDSALYLCASSPRQTNYGYTFGSGTRLTVV.

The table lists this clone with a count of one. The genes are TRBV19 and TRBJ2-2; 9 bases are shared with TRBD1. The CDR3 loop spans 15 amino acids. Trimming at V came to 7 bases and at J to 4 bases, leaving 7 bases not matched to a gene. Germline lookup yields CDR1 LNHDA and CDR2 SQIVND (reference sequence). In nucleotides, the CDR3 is TGTGCCAGTACCGCGGGACAGGGATTCACCGGGGAGCTGTTTTTT. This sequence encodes CASTAGQGFTGELFF.

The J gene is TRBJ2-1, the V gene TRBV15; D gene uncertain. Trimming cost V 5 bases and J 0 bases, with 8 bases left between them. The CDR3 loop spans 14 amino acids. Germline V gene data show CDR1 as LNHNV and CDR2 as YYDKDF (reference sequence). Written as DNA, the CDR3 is TGTGCCACCAGCCGGTTTAGCTCCTACAATGAGCAGTTCTTC. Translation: CATSRFSSYNEQFF.

CDR3 region: CSAEQTNTEAFF. Written as DNA, the CDR3 is TGCAGCGCCGAACAGACGAACACTGAAGCTTTCTTT. This chain links TRBV29-1 with TRBJ1-1; D is ambiguous. V shed 7 bases and J shed 1 base, with 10 bases lying between them. The V gene's germline CDR1 is SQVTM and CDR2 ANQGSEA. The CDR3 is 12 residues long.

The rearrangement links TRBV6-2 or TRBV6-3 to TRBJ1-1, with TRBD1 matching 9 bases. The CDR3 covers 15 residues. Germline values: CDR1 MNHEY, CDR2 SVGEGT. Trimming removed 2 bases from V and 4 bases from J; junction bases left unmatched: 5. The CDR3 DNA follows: TGTGCCAGCAGTTACCGCGGGACAGGGTCCACTGAAGCTTTCTTT. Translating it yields CASSYRGTGSTEAFF.

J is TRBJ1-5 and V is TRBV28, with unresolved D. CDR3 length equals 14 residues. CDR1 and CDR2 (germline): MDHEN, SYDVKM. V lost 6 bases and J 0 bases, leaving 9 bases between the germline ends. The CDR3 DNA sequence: TGTGCCAGCAGGTTAGGACTTAGCAATCAGCCCCAGCATTTT. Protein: CASRLGLSNQPQHF.

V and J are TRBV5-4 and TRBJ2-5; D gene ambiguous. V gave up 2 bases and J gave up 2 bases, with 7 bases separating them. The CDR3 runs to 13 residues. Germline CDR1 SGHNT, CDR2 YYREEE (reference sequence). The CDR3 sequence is CASSLPTQETQYF. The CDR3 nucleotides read TGTGCCAGCAGCTTACCTACTCAAGAGACCCAGTACTTC.

CDR3 DNA sequence: TGTGCCAGTAGTGACAGGGGAAATCAGCCCCAGCATTTT. Protein: CASSDRGNQPQHF. The V call is TRBV19, the J call TRBJ1-5, with 8 bases lining up with TRBD1. Germline CDR1 LNHDA, CDR2 SQIVND (reference sequence). Unmatched junction bases numbered 1, after V lost 5 bases and J lost 4 bases. The CDR3 sequence is 13 residues long.